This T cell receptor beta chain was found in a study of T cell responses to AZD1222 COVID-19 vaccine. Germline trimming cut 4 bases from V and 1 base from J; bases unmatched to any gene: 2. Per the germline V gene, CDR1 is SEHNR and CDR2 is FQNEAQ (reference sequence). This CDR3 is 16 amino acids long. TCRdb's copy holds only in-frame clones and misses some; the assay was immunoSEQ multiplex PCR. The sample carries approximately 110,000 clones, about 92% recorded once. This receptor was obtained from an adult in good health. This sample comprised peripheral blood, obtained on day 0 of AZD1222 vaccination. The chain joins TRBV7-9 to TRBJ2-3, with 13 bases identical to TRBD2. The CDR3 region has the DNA TGTGCCAGCAGCTCGGGACTAGCGGGGCGCACAGATACGCAGTATTTT. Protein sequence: CASSSGLAGRTDTQYF.